Listed here are 25 T cell receptor beta chains from one sample, sequenced in a study of cytomegalovirus exposure and HLA in healthy donors. PCR primers comprised 60 Vbeta and 13 Jbeta primers. TCRdb's copy holds only in-frame clones and misses some; the assay was immunoSEQ multiplex PCR. In the table there are under 300,000 clones, under 80% of which are singletons. Sequencing was done on a sample of PBMCs. The receptors were gathered from a female donor in good health and CMV-seronegative.

Notes on this clone: Within the sample, other DNA sequences also encode this same CDR3. The rearrangement uses TRBV5-1 and TRBJ1-2, with 8 nucleotides matching TRBD1. The CDR3 loop spans 16 amino acids. Losses at the gene ends were 2 bases for V and 2 bases for J; bases not matched to a gene: 8. Germline V CDR1 and CDR2: SGHRS, YFSETQ. CDR3 nucleotides: TGCGCCAGCAGCTTTGGACAGGGCCGGTCAAACTATGGCTACACCTTC. It encodes CASSFGQGRSNYGYTF. Full variable domain (rest looked up from reference TRBV5-1 and TRBJ1-2): KAGVTQTPRYLIKTRGQQVTLSCSPISGHRSVSWYQQTPGQGLQFLFEYFSETQRNKGNFPGRFSGRQFSNSRSEMNVSTLELGDSALYLCASSFGQGRSNYGYTFGSGTRLTVV.

The rearrangement links TRBV29-1 to TRBJ2-1, with D maybe TRBD1 (6 bases). CDR1 and CDR2 from the germline V gene are SQVTM and ANQGSEA. Trimming stripped 0 bases from V and 4 bases from J, with 7 bases between. CDR3 length equals 13 residues. This chain's CDR3 is CSVEDQGYNEQFF. The DNA of the CDR3 is TGCAGCGTTGAAGATCAGGGGTACAATGAGCAGTTCTTC.

V gene TRBV6-6 combines with J gene TRBJ2-7; 10 bases are a match to TRBD2. This CDR3 is 16 amino acids long. Germline V lookup: CDR1 MNHNY, CDR2 SVGAGI (reference sequence). V lost 2 bases, J lost 3 bases, and 7 bases stayed unmatched. The CDR3 DNA reads TGTGCCAGCAGTTACGGAGGGCTAGCGGGAGTCTACGAGCAGTACTTC. This translates into CASSYGGLAGVYEQYF.

The V and J genes are TRBV19 and TRBJ1-2; perhaps TRBD1 as D (6 bases). The CDR3 length is 12 residues. Germline CDR1 is LNHDA and CDR2 is SQIVND (reference sequence). The V end lost 6 bases, the J end lost 8 bases, and 13 bases lay between the germline ends. DNA of the CDR3: TGTGCCAGTAGGACCGGGACAATCGGCTACACCTTC. Its translation: CASRTGTIGYTF.

The rearrangement joins TRBV2 to TRBJ1-1; D is undetermined. The V and J ends lost 5 bases and 4 bases respectively, with 11 bases between them. The germline V gene encodes CDR1 SNHLY and CDR2 FYNNEI. This CDR3 region has 13 residues. This chain's CDR3 is CASSTLGSTEAFF. The CDR3 DNA reads TGTGCCAGCAGTACCCTTGGGAGCACTGAAGCTTTCTTT.

The rearrangement links TRBV6-5 to TRBJ2-7; 8 bases agree with TRBD2. The V segment lost 6 bases and the J segment 3 bases; nucleotides outside the gene matches: 4. Germline V lookup: CDR1 MNHEY, CDR2 SVGAGI. This CDR3 is built from 13 residues. The CDR3 bases are TGTGCCAGCAGGGCGGGAGGAAGCTACGAGCAGTACTTC. Translated, it gives CASRAGGSYEQYF.

V gene TRBV5-1 combines with J gene TRBJ1-1; weak D call: TRBD1 (6 bases). Germline CDR1 and CDR2: SGHRS and YFSETQ. The V end lost 2 bases, the J end lost 4 bases, and 18 bases lay between the germline ends. The CDR3 has 16 amino acids. CDR3 residues: CASSLIQRGSVTEAFF. CDR3 DNA: TGCGCCAGCAGCTTAATCCAAAGGGGGTCGGTCACTGAAGCTTTCTTT.

The chain couples TRBV15 to TRBJ1-1; the match to TRBD1 covers 9 bases. The germline CDR1 and CDR2 sequences are LNHNV and YYDKDF (reference sequence). The CDR3 is made up of 16 amino acids. With V trimmed by 5 bases and J by 1 base, 8 bases remained unmatched. Here the CDR3 reads CATSGNRGLGNTEAFF. The CDR3 DNA follows: TGTGCCACCAGCGGAAACAGGGGGCTTGGGAACACTGAAGCTTTCTTT.

This chain joins TRBV21-1 and TRBJ2-7; TRBD1, the D gene given by the table, was not confirmed from the DNA. TRBV21-1 is labeled a pseudogene. The length of the CDR3 is 17 residues. CDR3 sequence (DNA): TGTGCCAGCAGCAAAGGCACCTCCGGGACATCCTCCTACGAGCAGTACTTC. This codes for CASSKGTSGTSSYEQYF.

With regard to this clone: Different DNA sequences within this sample yield the same CDR3. The chain recombines TRBV19 with TRBJ2-2; perhaps TRBD1 as D (6 bases). The ends were cut back, 4 bases at V and 4 bases at J, with 7 bases in the middle. There are 13 residues in the CDR3. The germline V gene encodes CDR1 LNHDA and CDR2 SQIVND (reference sequence). The CDR3 loop is CASSNRVTGELFF. In nucleotides, the CDR3 is TGTGCCAGTAGTAACAGGGTCACCGGGGAGCTGTTTTTT.

This sequence joins TRBV5-1 and TRBJ2-1; 11 bases align to TRBD2. Trimming took 5 bases from V and 4 from J; bases not matched to a gene: 14. Germline V lookup: CDR1 SGHRS, CDR2 YFSETQ. This CDR3 spans 18 amino acids. The CDR3 DNA sequence: TGCGCCAGCAGTTTTGACCCGCTGACTAGCGGGAATTACAATGAGCAGTTCTTC. Protein: CASSFDPLTSGNYNEQFF. The full variable domain, in which reference TRBV5-1 and TRBJ2-1 provide the parts outside the CDR3, is KAGVTQTPRYLIKTRGQQVTLSCSPISGHRSVSWYQQTPGQGLQFLFEYFSETQRNKGNFPGRFSGRQFSNSRSEMNVSTLELGDSALYLCASSFDPLTSGNYNEQFFGPGTRLTVL.

This chain uses TRBV11-2 with TRBJ1-2; TRBD1 aligns across 10 bases. CDR1 is SGHAT, CDR2 FQNNGV, per germline. The ends lost 5 bases at V and 2 bases at J; junction bases unmatched: 5. CDR3 size: 15 residues. CDR3 sequence (DNA): TGTGCCAGCAGCGCCCGACAGGGGGCAAACTATGGCTACACCTTC. It is translated as CASSARQGANYGYTF.

This rearrangement joins TRBV28 to TRBJ2-1; possibly TRBD1 for D (5 bases). This CDR3 region has 16 residues. In germline, CDR1 is MDHEN, CDR2 SYDVKM. Trimming left V 7 bases short and J 5 bases short, with 21 bases between. DNA of the CDR3: TGTGCCAGCAACAGACCCGACAGACAGCGAAACAATGAGCAGTTCTTC. Encoded protein: CASNRPDRQRNNEQFF.

This clone was detected a few times. The V call is TRBV30, the J call TRBJ1-2; D is uncertain. Trimming stripped 3 bases from V and 6 bases from J, with 20 bases between. Germline assignment: CDR1 GTSNPN and CDR2 SVGIG (reference sequence). The CDR3 has 15 residues. The CDR3 loop reads CAWRLGASRRDGYTF. In DNA form, the CDR3 reads TGTGCCTGGAGACTCGGTGCCTCTAGGAGGGATGGCTACACCTTC.

V usage is TRBV11-2 and J usage is TRBJ2-7, with 9 nucleotides matching TRBD2. V lost 1 base to trimming and J lost 6 bases; unmatched junction nucleotides: 7. This CDR3 is built from 15 residues. CDR1 and CDR2 (germline): SGHAT, FQNNGV. In nucleotides, the CDR3 is TGTGCCAGCAGCTTAGGGGCGGGAGGGCCTCTCGAGCAGTACTTC. It yields the protein CASSLGAGGPLEQYF.

A remark on this clone: Other DNA sequences in the sample encode the same CDR3. The rearrangement links TRBV9 to TRBJ2-3; 11 nucleotides align to TRBD2. CDR1 SGDLS and CDR2 YYNGEE come from the germline V gene. This CDR3 is built from 15 residues. J gave up 0 bases and V 3 bases, and 0 bases lay outside the gene matches. CDR3: CASSGTSGSTDTQYF. DNA of the CDR3: TGTGCCAGCAGCGGGACTAGCGGGAGCACAGATACGCAGTATTTT.

The chain has TRBV28 and TRBJ2-7, with D possibly matching TRBD2 (6 bases). The germline V gene has CDR1 MDHEN and CDR2 SYDVKM. The CDR3 extends over 13 amino acids. V was pared by 6 bases and J by 3 bases, with 12 bases between. Written as DNA, the CDR3 is TGTGCCAGCAGGACGGGACTCCACTACGAGCAGTACTTC. This encodes CASRTGLHYEQYF.

The chain is built from TRBV30 and TRBJ1-5; D is undetermined. Per germline, CDR1 GTSNPN and CDR2 SVGIG (reference sequence). This CDR3 contains 13 residues. Trimming pared 3 bases from V and 3 bases from J, leaving 9 bases between. In DNA form, the CDR3 reads TGTGCCTGGAGGGCGGGGAACAATCAGCCCCAGCATTTT. This translates into CAWRAGNNQPQHF.

The genes are TRBV19 and TRBJ1-5; 8 bases fit TRBD1. The CDR3 sequence is 14 residues long. Trimming cost V 5 bases and J 2 bases; bases outside gene matches: 2. Per germline, CDR1 LNHDA and CDR2 SQIVND (reference sequence). The CDR3 DNA follows: TGTGCCAGTAGTTTACAGGGGGGCAATCAGCCCCAGCATTTT. It codes for CASSLQGGNQPQHF.

The chain joins TRBV5-4 to TRBJ2-1, with D maybe TRBD2 (6 bases). Trimming stripped 5 bases from V and 1 base from J, with 10 bases between. CDR3 size: 14 residues. The germline CDR1 and CDR2 sequences are SGHNT and YYREEE (reference sequence). In DNA, the CDR3 is TGTGCCAGCAGACCACTAGCTTCCTACAATGAGCAGTTCTTC. Protein product: CASRPLASYNEQFF.

The J gene is TRBJ2-7, the V gene TRBV19; 8 bases match TRBD1. With V trimmed by 5 bases and J by 1 base, 7 bases remained unmatched. In germline, CDR1 is LNHDA, CDR2 SQIVND (reference sequence). The CDR3 loop spans 15 amino acids. CDR3 DNA sequence: TGTGCCAGTAGTTTGGGGACAGGAGATTCCTACGAGCAGTACTTC. This sequence encodes CASSLGTGDSYEQYF.

This clone is a singleton in its sample. V and J are TRBV7-3 and TRBJ2-1; 7 nucleotides line up with TRBD2. V was pared by 6 bases and J by 2 bases, with 10 bases of the junction left unmatched. This CDR3 has 16 amino acids. Germline V CDR1 and CDR2: SGHTA, FQGTGA. The CDR3 protein is CASSLGGRPPYNEQFF. Written as DNA, the CDR3 is TGTGCCAGCAGTCTGGGGGGGAGACCGCCCTACAATGAGCAGTTCTTC. The variable domain in full, completed from reference TRBV7-3 and TRBJ2-1, reads GAGVSQTPSNKVTEKGKYVELRCDPISGHTALYWYRQSLGQGPEFLIYFQGTGAADDSGLPNDRFFAVRPEGSVSTLKIQRTERGDSAVYLCASSLGGRPPYNEQFFGPGTRLTVL.

The V call is TRBV19, the J call TRBJ2-6; D is unresolved. Trimming removed 7 bases from V and 1 base from J, with 8 bases in between. Germline V gives CDR1 LNHDA, CDR2 SQIVND (reference sequence). This CDR3 is built from 14 residues. The CDR3 DNA sequence: TGTGCCAGTACCGCACGGTCTGGGGCCAACGTCCTGACTTTC. This codes for CASTARSGANVLTF.

The chain combines TRBV7-9 with TRBJ1-2; 7 nucleotides line up with TRBD1. Germline V gives CDR1 SEHNR, CDR2 FQNEAQ (reference sequence). The V gene end was trimmed by 4 bases and the J gene end by 8 bases; junction bases not matched to a gene: 13. The CDR3 is 15 amino acids. CDR3 nucleotides: TGTGCCAGCAGCTCCGGACAGGCCTTTACTATGGGCTACACCTTC. Translating gives CASSSGQAFTMGYTF.

This chain joins TRBV5-6 and TRBJ1-1; D is unclear. The germline CDR1 and CDR2 sequences are SGHDT and YYEEEE. With 0 bases removed from V and 1 base from J, the gap between germline ends came to 10 bases. CDR3 size: 15 residues. Written as DNA, the CDR3 is TGTGCCAGCAGCTTGGGGTGGGCAGGGAACACTGAAGCTTTCTTT. This translates into CASSLGWAGNTEAFF.